The 18 T cell receptor beta chains presented below share a single source sample, sequenced in a study of Ad26.COV2.S vaccination and SARS-CoV-2 variants. The protocol was immunoSEQ multiplex PCR, while the TCRdb copy is restricted to in-frame clones and leaves out a portion. The top ten hold 9.5% to 15% of the sample, which has about 480,000 clones, 70% to 90% seen once. Treatment meaning: 15 to 20 received Ad26.COV2.S at low or high dose, single or two shots; about 5 received placebo; per-sample allocation not given. Sampling was done on day 63 after the first vaccine or placebo injection. This sample comprised peripheral blood, obtained in a trial of Ad26.COV2.S vaccine versus placebo. All receptors come from a person aged 18 to 59 who received the Ad26.COV2.S COVID-19 vaccine or a placebo.

The rearrangement uses TRBV29-1 and TRBJ2-1; 10 nucleotides agree with TRBD2. The CDR3 has 13 amino acids. Germline loops: CDR1 SQVTM, CDR2 ANQGSEA. With V trimmed by 4 bases and J by 7 bases, 4 bases remained unmatched. The DNA for the CDR3 is TGCAGCGTTGCTAGCGGGAGTGTAAATGAGCAGTTCTTC. Its translation is CSVASGSVNEQFF.

This sequence joins TRBV19 and TRBJ1-3; D unclear. V lost 6 bases, J lost 2 bases, and 14 bases lay in between. In germline, CDR1 is LNHDA, CDR2 SQIVND (reference sequence). The CDR3 length is 15 residues. CDR3 in amino acids: CASRSGIRAGNTIYF. In nucleotides, the CDR3 is TGTGCCAGTAGGTCGGGGATCAGAGCTGGAAACACCATATATTTT.

This CDR3 is CASSLDLNQPQHF. In DNA, the CDR3 is TGTGCCAGCAGCCTGGACCTAAATCAGCCCCAGCATTTT. The chain recombines TRBV7-8 with TRBJ1-5; D gene ambiguous. V was trimmed by 5 bases and J by 4 bases, leaving 9 bases between them. This CDR3 has 13 amino acids. Germline CDR1 reads SGHVS; CDR2 reads FQNEAQ.

The J gene is TRBJ2-1, the V gene TRBV7-2; 7 bases align to TRBD2. The junction had 14 bases not matched to a gene; V was cut back by 1 base and J by 8 bases. This CDR3 is 17 amino acids long. CDR1 SGHTA and CDR2 FQGNSA come from the germline V gene. The CDR3 loop is CASSLGFTASGNDEQFF. In DNA form, the CDR3 reads TGTGCCAGCAGCTTAGGTTTTACAGCCAGCGGGAATGATGAGCAGTTCTTC.

The V gene is TRBV29-1, the J gene TRBJ2-3; D possibly corresponds to TRBD2 (5 bases). The CDR3 length is 14 residues. Deletions cut 7 bases from V and 0 bases from J, with 14 bases between. Germline assignment: CDR1 SQVTM and CDR2 ANQGSEA. The CDR3 DNA follows: TGCAGCGCGGGGAGCGGACTCAGCACAGATACGCAGTATTTT. Its protein is CSAGSGLSTDTQYF.

This chain joins TRBV25-1 and TRBJ1-2; 8 nucleotides agree with TRBD1. Germline trimming cut 6 bases from V and 2 bases from J; bases unmatched to any gene: 8. Germline V CDR1 and CDR2: MGHDK, SYGVNS. The CDR3 runs 15 residues. The CDR3 loop is CASRRPGTGNYGYTF. The CDR3 DNA is TGTGCCAGCAGACGCCCCGGGACAGGCAACTATGGCTACACCTTC.

The chain joins TRBV6-4 to TRBJ1-1, with a possible D match to TRBD1 (5 bases). CDR1 is MRHNA, CDR2 SNTAGT, per germline. Trimming stripped 4 bases from V and 4 bases from J, with 10 bases between. The CDR3 consists of 13 residues. The CDR3 reads CASSAAGGTEAFF. CDR3 sequence (DNA): TGTGCCAGCAGTGCCGCCGGGGGCACTGAAGCTTTCTTT.

This clone was observed a few times. CDR3 coding DNA: TGTGCCAGCAGCCGCGGATGGAACACTGAAGCTTTCTTT. This gives the protein CASSRGWNTEAFF. V is TRBV11-1 and J is TRBJ1-1; D is undetermined. This CDR3 is built from 13 residues. Germline CDR1 and CDR2: SGHAT and FQDESV (reference sequence). V was shortened by 5 bases and J by 1 base, with 8 bases between the two germline ends.

The CDR3 protein is CASSLNPPSLGSGEQFF. In nucleotides, the CDR3 is TGTGCCAGCAGCTTAAATCCCCCTAGTTTGGGATCTGGTGAGCAGTTCTTC. The chain uses TRBV7-3 and TRBJ2-1; D not resolved. The CDR3 covers 17 residues. Deletions cut 1 base from V and 9 bases from J, with 22 bases between. CDR1 and CDR2 (germline): SGHTA, FQGTGA.

This clone was recorded once. This rearrangement joins TRBV7-3 to TRBJ1-1; perhaps TRBD1 as D (5 bases). Germline-derived CDR1 and CDR2 are SGHTA and FQGTGA. V lost 5 bases and J lost 0, with 16 bases in between. The CDR3 sequence is 16 residues long. CDR3 in DNA: TGTGCCAGCAGCCCTGTCATATCCAGGGTGAACACTGAAGCTTTCTTT. Translated: CASSPVISRVNTEAFF.

The rearrangement links TRBV7-6 to TRBJ1-5; D uncertain. Deletions cut 1 base from V and 2 bases from J, with 9 bases between. The germline CDR1 and CDR2 sequences are SGHVS and FNYEAQ. The CDR3 runs to 15 residues. The CDR3 is CASSLVGLRNQPQHF. Written as DNA, the CDR3 is TGTGCCAGCAGCTTAGTAGGGCTTCGCAATCAGCCCCAGCATTTT.

V is TRBV27 and J is TRBJ2-7; no definite D call. The CDR3 extends over 13 amino acids. Per the germline V gene, CDR1 is MNHEY and CDR2 is SMNVEV (reference sequence). Trimming cost V 5 bases and J 2 bases, with 10 bases left between them. The CDR3: CASSIDGTYEQYF. CDR3 nucleotides: TGTGCCAGCAGTATTGACGGAACCTACGAGCAGTACTTC.

A word on this clone: Other DNA sequences in the same sample also yield this CDR3. The chain carries TRBV18 and TRBJ2-1; D may be TRBD2 (5 bases). Trimming pared 3 bases from V and 1 base from J, leaving 7 bases between. The germline CDR1 and CDR2 sequences are KGHSH and LQKENI. The CDR3 totals 14 residues. DNA for the CDR3: TGTGCCAGCTCACCCAGCGGATCCTACAATGAGCAGTTCTTC. It encodes CASSPSGSYNEQFF. The full variable domain, completed using reference TRBV18 and TRBJ2-1, is NAGVMQNPRHLVRRRGQEARLRCSPMKGHSHVYWYRQLPEEGLKFMVYLQKENIIDESGMPKERFSAEFPKEGPSILRIQQVVRGDSAAYFCASSPSGSYNEQFFGPGTRLTVL.

The chain recombines TRBV9 with TRBJ2-7, with D unclear. The V gene lost 0 bases and the J gene lost 4 bases, with 8 bases spanning the gap. The CDR3 is made up of 13 amino acids. CDR1 is SGDLS, CDR2 YYNGEE, per germline. DNA of the CDR3: TGTGCCAGCAGCGTAGGGCCTCGTTACGAGCAGTACTTC. It codes for CASSVGPRYEQYF. Filled out from reference TRBV9 and TRBJ2-7, the complete variable domain reads DSGVTQTPKHLITATGQRVTLRCSPRSGDLSVYWYQQSLDQGLQFLIQYYNGEERAKGNILERFSAQQFPDLHSELNLSSLELGDSALYFCASSVGPRYEQYFGPGTRLTVT.

V gene TRBV5-1 combines with J gene TRBJ2-1, with D hard to call. Germline V gives CDR1 SGHRS, CDR2 YFSETQ. This CDR3 spans 16 amino acids. V was clipped by 0 bases and J by 0 bases, with 10 bases between them. The CDR3 sequence: CASSLVGLTSYNEQFF. CDR3 sequence (DNA): TGCGCCAGCAGCTTGGTTGGGCTAACCTCCTACAATGAGCAGTTCTTC.

V usage is TRBV4-3 and J usage is TRBJ2-1; TRBD2 matches 7 bases. Trimming took 3 bases from V and 10 from J; bases not matched to a gene: 15. The CDR3 totals 16 residues. Germline V CDR1 and CDR2: LGHNA, YSLEER. The CDR3 loop is CASSHNFPGRVQEQFF. CDR3 DNA: TGCGCCAGCAGCCACAACTTCCCGGGGAGGGTTCAGGAGCAGTTCTTC.

The V call is TRBV19, the J call TRBJ1-3, with D uncertain. The length of the CDR3 is 15 residues. V lost 9 bases, J lost 0 bases, and 15 bases lay in between. Germline V gives CDR1 LNHDA, CDR2 SQIVND (reference sequence). The CDR3 nucleotides read TGTGCCAGCACGGCTTGGAGCGACTCTGGAAACACCATATATTTT. Amino acids: CASTAWSDSGNTIYF.

There are a few counts of this clone. This chain connects TRBV28 to TRBJ2-7, with 13 bases lining up with TRBD2. J lost 8 bases, V lost 5 bases, and 9 bases had no gene match. CDR1 MDHEN and CDR2 SYDVKM come from the germline V gene. The CDR3 is 15 residues long. The CDR3 reads CASSAGTSGTLKQYF. The CDR3 DNA reads as TGTGCCAGCAGTGCAGGGACTAGCGGGACGTTAAAGCAGTACTTC.